These T cell receptor beta chains were read from a single sample in a study of cytomegalovirus exposure and HLA in healthy donors. Profiled with immunoSEQ multiplex PCR; TCRdb holds only in-frame clones, not every one. The sample lists some 240,000 clones, around nine tenths seen once, with roughly 1.6% in the top ten. The sample consisted of PBMCs. The source is a girl aged 2-10 years in good health and CMV-seronegative. Both conserved end residues are part of each CDR3. A D gene is named only where the DNA matches it firmly. The size field is filled for only some rows; it gives once, few, many or a size class.

>-|TRBJ1-4|-|TRBV7-9
CASSLVSPNEKLFF
TGTGCCAGCAGCTTAGTCTCCCCTAATGAAAAACTGTTTTTT
>-|TRBJ2-3|-|TRBV7-6
CASSFTTTDTQYF
TGTGCCAGCAGCTTTACTACCACAGATACGCAGTATTTT
>TRBD2|TRBJ2-3|-|TRBV18
CASSRGGDTQYF
TGTGCCAGCTCACGGGGGGGTGATACGCAGTATTTT
>TRBD2|TRBJ2-7|-|TRBV6-1
CASSEGLAESPEQYF
TGTGCCAGCAGTGAAGGACTAGCAGAATCCCCCGAGCAGTACTTC
>TRBD1|TRBJ1-4|-|TRBV14
CASSRGTGKGTNEKLFF
TGTGCCAGCAGCCGCGGGACAGGGAAAGGCACTAATGAAAAACTGTTTTTT
>TRBD1|TRBJ1-1|-|TRBV29-1
CSVGTERGNTEAFF
TGCAGCGTGGGGACAGAGAGGGGGAACACTGAAGCTTTCTTT
>-|TRBJ1-1|once|TRBV10-3
CAISESKGGTEAFF
TGTGCCATCAGTGAGTCAAAGGGGGGGACTGAAGCTTTCTTT
>-|TRBJ1-1|-|TRBV5-1
CASGGGVNTEAFF
TGCGCCAGCGGTGGAGGGGTCAACACTGAAGCTTTCTTT
>-|TRBJ2-7|-|TRBV5-5
CASQNRRGPYEQYF
TGTGCCAGCCAGAACCGGAGGGGGCCCTACGAGCAGTACTTC
>-|TRBJ2-1|-|TRBV19
CASSQTSSYNEQFF
TGTGCCAGTAGCCAGACTAGCTCCTACAATGAGCAGTTCTTC
>TRBD2|TRBJ2-2|-|TRBV4-1
CASSPGTSGGITGELFF
TGCGCCAGCAGCCCCGGGACTAGCGGGGGGATCACCGGGGAGCTGTTTTTT
>TRBD1|TRBJ1-2|-|TRBV6-5
CASRGDRRLGYTF
TGTGCCAGCAGAGGGGACAGACGGCTTGGCTACACCTTC
>TRBD1|TRBJ2-5|-|TRBV18
CASSPPGTEETQYF
TGTGCCAGCTCACCACCAGGGACAGAAGAGACCCAGTACTTC
>-|TRBJ1-6|-|TRBV6-5
CASSYSARGNSPLHF
TGTGCCAGCAGTTACTCGGCAAGGGGTAATTCACCCCTCCACTTT
>TRBD2|TRBJ2-7|-|TRBV5-1
CASSSSGRYEQYF
TGCGCCAGCAGCTCTAGCGGGAGGTACGAGCAGTACTTC
>TRBD1|TRBJ2-7|-|TRBV9
CASSGGQTYEQYF
TGTGCCAGCAGCGGGGGACAGACCTACGAGCAGTACTTC
>TRBD2|TRBJ2-7|-|TRBV5-1
CASSLAEDRGAYEQYF
TGCGCCAGCAGCTTGGCCGAGGACCGGGGGGCCTACGAGCAGTACTTC
>-|TRBJ2-3|-|TRBV7-3
CASSSLVADTQYF
TGTGCCAGCAGCTCGCTAGTGGCGGATACGCAGTATTTT
>-|TRBJ1-2|-|TRBV5-1
CASSPRARGDPYGYTF
TGCGCCAGCAGCCCACGCGCCCGGGGGGATCCCTATGGCTACACCTTC
>TRBD1|TRBJ2-2|-|TRBV30
CAWSVQGTGYMTGELFF
TGTGCCTGGAGTGTACAGGGGACAGGGTATATGACCGGGGAGCTGTTTTTT
>-|TRBJ2-6|-|TRBV10-3
CAISEQSGANVLTF
TGTGCCATCAGTGAGCAGTCTGGGGCCAACGTCCTGACTTTC
>TRBD2|TRBJ2-1|-|TRBV5-1
CASSLAGGRDNEQFF
TGCGCCAGCAGCTTGGCCGGCGGGAGGGACAATGAGCAGTTCTTC
>-|TRBJ1-1|-|TRBV6-5
CASSNSGVSTEAFF
TGTGCCAGCAGTAACAGCGGTGTGAGCACTGAAGCTTTCTTT
>TRBD1|TRBJ2-6|-|TRBV6-6
CASSYRQGGANVLTF
TGTGCCAGCAGTTATCGACAGGGGGGGGCCAACGTCCTGACTTTC
>-|TRBJ2-3|-|TRBV28
CASGLQYF
TGTGCCAGCGGCTTGCAGTATTTT
>TRBD2|TRBJ2-7|-|TRBV9
CASSVEAGGIRAYEQYF
TGTGCCAGCAGCGTAGAAGCGGGAGGAATCCGGGCCTACGAGCAGTACTTC
>TRBD1|TRBJ2-1|-|TRBV5-1
CASSMDRSPYNEQFF
TGCGCCAGCAGCATGGACAGGTCCCCTTACAATGAGCAGTTCTTC
>-|TRBJ1-2|-|TRBV10-3
CAISESQPGEGYTF
TGTGCCATCAGTGAGTCACAGCCAGGGGAAGGCTACACCTTC
>-|TRBJ2-1|-|TRBV2
CASRRGGTEYNEQFF
TGTGCCAGCAGACGAGGGGGGACAGAATACAATGAGCAGTTCTTC
>TRBD2|TRBJ2-7|-|TRBV11-1
CASSSYSGTNYEQYF
TGTGCCAGCAGCTCGTATAGCGGGACGAACTACGAGCAGTACTTC
>-|TRBJ2-3|-|TRBV2
CASQSGRSSTDTQYF
TGTGCCAGCCAATCAGGGCGGAGCTCCACAGATACGCAGTATTTT
>-|TRBJ1-4|-|TRBV9
CASSVAPGLPNEKLFF
TGTGCCAGCAGCGTCGCTCCAGGGTTGCCTAATGAAAAACTGTTTTTT
>-|TRBJ1-6|-|TRBV2
CASSEAGGTNSPLHF
TGTGCCAGCAGTGAAGCGGGGGGGACTAATTCACCCCTCCACTTT
>-|TRBJ2-7|-|TRBV13
CASSLGRAVYEQYF
TGTGCCAGCAGCTTAGGCAGGGCGGTCTACGAGCAGTACTTC
>TRBD1|TRBJ1-1|-|TRBV27
CASSLRGPDTEAFF
TGTGCCAGCAGTTTGAGGGGGCCCGACACTGAAGCTTTCTTT
>TRBD2|TRBJ2-3|-|TRBV30
CAWKKSGGYTQYF
TGTGCCTGGAAAAAAAGCGGGGGCTATACGCAGTATTTT
>-|TRBJ2-6|-|TRBV23-1
CASSRRARVGANVLTF
TGCGCCAGCAGTCGGAGGGCAAGGGTTGGGGCCAACGTCCTGACTTTC
>TRBD1|TRBJ1-1|-|TRBV6-5
CASSPRTGVTEAFF
TGTGCCAGCAGTCCGAGGACAGGGGTCACTGAAGCTTTCTTT